This TCR beta chain was recovered during a study of cytomegalovirus exposure and HLA in healthy donors. The study, taken as a whole, reports: Listed as cytomegalovirus-associated were 150 to 200 TCR beta chains. Being productive about 87% or about 30% of the time was typical of most TCR beta V segments in an earlier analysis.

Vbeta (60) and Jbeta (13) primers were used in the PCR. Sequenced by immunoSEQ multiplex PCR; TCRdb stores in-frame clones only, minus some. Of 150,000 to 200,000 clones in the sample, 75% to 80% were seen once. V gave up 10 bases and J gave up 5 bases; unmatched junction bases: 6. The CDR3 is 12 residues long. The germline V gene encodes CDR1 MDHEN and CDR2 SYDVKM. The donors were healthy bone marrow donors. On this clone: Its antigen is not identified.

Material for sequencing was PBMCs. This clonotype was obtained from a woman in her twenties or thirties in good health and CMV-seropositive. The chain recombines TRBV28 with TRBJ2-5, with TRBD2 matching 8 bases. The CDR3 sequence: CATSSGSETQYF. CDR3 DNA: TGTGCCACGTCAAGCGGGAGCGAGACCCAGTACTTC.